What follows is one T cell receptor (beta chain) and its context. The antigen is undetermined. This sample is part of a study of identical twins. TCRdb reprocessed the 5' RACE reads via MiXCR and lists one record per CDR3 protein. The top ten clones hold 0.25% to 0.3% of a sample with 1.5 million or so distinct CDR3 sequences, around 29% of them seen once. CDR1 is MNHNY and CDR2 is SVGAGI in the germline V gene (reference sequence). CDR3 length: 14 residues. Between the trimmed V and J ends, which lost 4 bases and 5 bases, there was a span of 12 bases. Study results and caveats: Insertions were reduced in abundant cord blood beta clonotypes but not in memory repertoires.

This sequence originates from a newborn girl in good health. This sequence joins TRBV6-6 and TRBJ1-5, with a tentative D call TRBD1 (6 bases). The sequencing sample was made of cord blood. The CDR3: CASSSDSTYQPQHF. The CDR3 DNA is TGTGCCAGCAGTTCGGACAGTACTTATCAGCCCCAGCATTTT.